In its sample, the clone carrying this TCR beta chain was seen once. CDR1 is SNHLY and CDR2 is FYNNEI in the germline V gene. The ends lost 6 bases at V and 6 bases at J; junction bases unmatched: 15. CDR3 size: 17 residues. PCR used 60 Vbeta primers and 13 Jbeta primers. Clones were sequenced by immunoSEQ multiplex PCR, and TCRdb holds only the in-frame ones, with some missing. The sample lists about 180,000 clones, around 77% occurring once. The entry originates in a study of cytomegalovirus exposure and HLA in healthy donors. The sample taken for sequencing was PBMCs. The V and J genes are TRBV2 and TRBJ2-5; 11 bases are shared with TRBD1. The receptor comes from a man in his sixties in good health and CMV-seronegative. The CDR3 DNA sequence: TGTGCCAGCAGGGTAGGGACAGGGGGAATAGGGAGGAAGACCCAGTACTTC. Translating gives CASRVGTGGIGRKTQYF.